Below, 13 T cell receptor beta chains from the same sample are listed, as sequenced in a study of T cells in Graves' hyperthyroidism and ophthalmopathy. RNA transcripts served as the template for amplifying TCR beta CDR3 regions. In the first-round RT-PCR of the TCR CDR3, the HTBI primer set was used. TCRdb re-analysed the multiplex PCR reads in MiXCR, keeping a single row per CDR3 protein. The top ten hold about 41% of the sample, which has around 200,000 distinct CDR3 sequences, around 18% seen once. The sample comprised blood. These TCRs come from a man aged 35 to 55 with Graves' hyperthyroidism.

This rearrangement joins TRBV11-2 to TRBJ1-1; D uncertain. The germline V gene has CDR1 SGHAT and CDR2 FQNNGV. CDR3 size: 13 residues. The germline V and J ends were trimmed by 3 bases and 4 bases, with 9 bases remaining between them. The CDR3 region is CASSFMAATEAFF. The DNA of the CDR3 is TGTGCCAGCAGCTTCATGGCAGCCACTGAAGCTTTCTTT. Full variable domain (rest looked up from reference TRBV11-2 and TRBJ1-1): EAGVAQSPRYKIIEKRQSVAFWCNPISGHATLYWYQQILGQGPKLLIQFQNNGVVDDSQLPKDRFSAERLKGVDSTLKIQPAKLEDSAVYLCASSFMAATEAFFGQGTRLTVV.

This clonotype was observed at least ten times. The chain recombines TRBV7-2 with TRBJ1-1; a possible D gene is TRBD1 (5 bases). The CDR3 extends over 14 amino acids. Trimming cost V 5 bases and J 3 bases, with 13 bases left between them. CDR1 is SGHTA, CDR2 FQGNSA, per germline. The DNA for the CDR3 is TGTGCCAGCAGCCCAAACCAGGGAGACACTGAAGCTTTCTTT. It translates to CASSPNQGDTEAFF.

This clonotype was counted ten times or more. The rearrangement uses TRBV9 and TRBJ1-1; maybe TRBD1 (6 bases). Trimming shortened V by 0 bases and J by 6 bases, and 15 bases separated the two germline ends. Germline V lookup: CDR1 SGDLS, CDR2 YYNGEE. This CDR3 has 15 residues. In nucleotides, the CDR3 is TGTGCCAGCAGCGTAGCCGGACAGCGGACCTCTGAAGCTTTCTTT. Its protein is CASSVAGQRTSEAFF.

The chain couples TRBV20-1 to TRBJ1-3, with D unresolved. The CDR3 length is 17 residues. The ends were cut back, 6 bases at V and 0 bases at J, with 21 bases in the middle. Germline CDR1 DFQATT, CDR2 SNEGSKA (reference sequence). CDR3 region: CSAPKGLRPHSGNTIYF. The CDR3 DNA follows: TGCAGTGCCCCCAAAGGACTCCGTCCCCACTCTGGAAACACCATATATTTT.

This clonotype was found a few times. The rearrangement uses TRBV27 and TRBJ2-2; 8 nucleotides line up with TRBD1. The germline CDR1 and CDR2 sequences are MNHEY and SMNVEV (reference sequence). J lost 3 bases, V lost 5 bases, and 8 bases had no gene match. The CDR3 has 16 residues. The CDR3 DNA sequence: TGTGCCAGCAGTCCTGGGACAGGCCGGTACACCGGGGAGCTGTTTTTT. Its translation is CASSPGTGRYTGELFF.

This clonotype was detected many times. V usage is TRBV4-3 and J usage is TRBJ2-3; D assignment may be TRBD1 or TRBD2 (5 bases each). Germline CDR1 reads LGHNA; CDR2 reads YSLEER. The CDR3 runs 15 residues. With 6 bases removed from V and 5 bases from J, the gap between germline ends came to 18 bases. The CDR3 protein is CASSRTRQPGDTQYF. The CDR3 nucleotides read TGCGCCAGCAGTCGGACTCGACAGCCGGGAGATACGCAGTATTTT.

This chain links TRBV5-1 with TRBJ1-5; 8 bases map to TRBD1. CDR1 and CDR2 (germline): SGHRS, YFSETQ. CDR3 size: 14 residues. The ends lost 3 bases at V and 5 bases at J; junction bases unmatched: 4. Written as DNA, the CDR3 is TGCGCCAGCAGCTCTGGACAGGGTGATCAGCCCCAGCATTTT. Translation: CASSSGQGDQPQHF.

This clonotype was seen ten or more times. The gene calls are TRBV7-2 and TRBJ1-1, with TRBD1 identical over 7 bases. V trimming: 5 bases; J trimming: 1 base; junction bases outside the gene matches: 7. Germline V gives CDR1 SGHTA, CDR2 FQGNSA. The CDR3 consists of 15 residues. In DNA form, the CDR3 reads TGTGCCAGCAGCGCCGACGGGACAGCGAACACTGAAGCTTTCTTT. This sequence encodes CASSADGTANTEAFF.

There are many counts of this clonotype. This sequence joins TRBV9 and TRBJ2-3; TRBD2 matches 9 bases. The V gene's germline CDR1 is SGDLS and CDR2 YYNGEE. V lost 3 bases to trimming and J lost 6 bases; unmatched junction nucleotides: 8. This CDR3 is 15 amino acids long. The CDR3, as DNA: TGTGCCAGCAGCGCCATAGCGGGGGCACGCGATACGCAGTATTTT. Its translation is CASSAIAGARDTQYF.

This clonotype was detected many times. The J gene is TRBJ1-2, the V gene TRBV3-1; D gene uncertain. This CDR3 spans 14 amino acids. Germline CDR1 reads LGHDT; CDR2 reads YNNKEL (reference sequence). The germline V and J ends were trimmed by 1 base and 3 bases, with 9 bases remaining between them. The DNA for the CDR3 is TGTGCCAGCAGCCAAGCTGTAACAGACTATGGCTACACCTTC. It encodes CASSQAVTDYGYTF.

In its sample, this clonotype ranks as medium-sized (0.01 to 0.1%). The J gene is TRBJ2-3, the V gene TRBV28, with 8 bases aligning to TRBD1. CDR3 length equals 15 residues. Germline trimming cut 5 bases from V and 0 bases from J; bases unmatched to any gene: 4. Looked up from germline, CDR1 is MDHEN and CDR2 is SYDVKM. CDR3 sequence: CASSDRGLSTDTQYF. CDR3 sequence (DNA): TGTGCCAGCAGTGACAGGGGTCTGAGCACAGATACGCAGTATTTT.

This clonotype was found many times. The chain combines TRBV6-2 or TRBV6-3 with TRBJ2-7, with D perhaps TRBD2 (6 bases). Germline-derived CDR1 and CDR2 are MNHEY and SVGEGT. V was pared by 5 bases and J by 1 base, with 15 bases between. The CDR3 totals 15 residues. The CDR3 spells CASSDPGRGSYEQYF. The CDR3 bases are TGTGCCAGCAGTGATCCGGGACGGGGGTCCTACGAGCAGTACTTC.

This clonotype came up many times. The chain links TRBV5-1 to TRBJ1-1; TRBD1 is a possible D gene (5 bases). CDR3 length: 14 residues. The V end lost 0 bases, the J end lost 3 bases, and 9 bases lay between the germline ends. Germline assignment: CDR1 SGHRS and CDR2 YFSETQ. DNA for the CDR3: TGCGCCAGCAGCTTGGCAGGGCAGGACACTGAAGCTTTCTTT. Protein sequence: CASSLAGQDTEAFF.